These T cell receptor beta chains were read from a single sample in a study of Tregs in tolerant kidney transplant recipients. Sequencing used immunoSEQ multiplex PCR; TCRdb keeps in-frame clones, though not all of them. The sample includes over 50,000 clones, roughly 85% seen only once; the top ten take around 1.9%. The sequencing here drew on Tregs from blood, taken before the transplant. The receptor source for this set is a human donor who received a combined kidney and bone marrow transplant. The CDR3 runs from the conserved cysteine through the conserved F or W. A D gene is named only where the DNA matches it firmly. Clone size is stated in some rows and not others, as once, few, many or a class when expanded.

size,V,J,D,DNA,CDR3
-,TRBV7-2,TRBJ2-2,-,TGTGCCAGCAGCTCCCCGAACACCGGGGAGCTGTTTTTT,CASSSPNTGELFF
-,TRBV28,TRBJ2-5,TRBD2,TGTGCCAGCAGCGAACTACTAGCGGTCCAAGAGACCCAGTACTTC,CASSELLAVQETQYF
-,TRBV18,TRBJ2-7,TRBD2,TGTGCCAGCTCACCTACTAGCGGGAGTCACCACGAGCAGTACTTC,CASSPTSGSHHEQYF
once,TRBV7-2,TRBJ2-4,TRBD2,TGTGCCAGCAGCTCAGCCCTTCGGGAGGTGGTCAAAAACATTCAGTACTTC,CASSSALREVVKNIQYF
-,TRBV30,TRBJ1-2,-,TGTGCCTGGTTCCTATCTGGGTGGAATGGCTACACCTTC,CAWFLSGWNGYTF
-,TRBV6-1,TRBJ2-7,-,TGTGCCAGCACGCAATGGTCGGGGAGAGAGGACGAGCAGTACTTC,CASTQWSGREDEQYF
-,TRBV5-5,TRBJ1-2,-,TGTGCCAGCAGCTTAGCTCTGGACCCGGGTCGGTATGGCTACACCTTC,CASSLALDPGRYGYTF
-,TRBV6-5,TRBJ1-2,-,TGTGCCAGCAGCGATACCCCTGGCAGGGGAGCTTACACCTTC,CASSDTPGRGAYTF
-,TRBV6-1,TRBJ2-3,TRBD2,TGTGCCAGCGTCCCCAGCGGGGGGAGCACAGATACGCAGTATTTT,CASVPSGGSTDTQYF
once,TRBV6-7,TRBJ1-6,-,TGTGCCAGCAGTTACATAGGGACACCGACCCTCCCGAGCTCCTATAATTCACCCCTCCACTTT,CASSYIGTPTLPSSYNSPLHF
-,TRBV29-1,TRBJ2-5,-,TGCAGCGTTGGGGTAGCTCAAGAGACCCAGTACTTC,CSVGVAQETQYF
-,TRBV2,TRBJ2-2,TRBD1,TGTGCCAGCAGACTGACAGGGCCGACCGGGGAGCTGTTTTTT,CASRLTGPTGELFF
-,TRBV25-1,TRBJ2-1,-,TGTGCCAGCAGTCCGACCCTTGGCTCCTACAATGAGCAGTTCTTC,CASSPTLGSYNEQFF
-,TRBV5-4,TRBJ2-1,TRBD1,TGTGCCAGCAGCACGGACAGGGGGGGTGAGCAGTTCTTC,CASSTDRGGEQFF
-,TRBV11-2,TRBJ1-2,TRBD1,TGTGCCAGCAGCCGGGACAGGACCCTTTCCACCTTC,CASSRDRTLSTF
-,TRBV2,TRBJ2-2,-,TGTGCCAGCAGGGACCACCGGACAGCCCAGAACACCGGGGAGCTGTTTTTT,CASRDHRTAQNTGELFF
-,TRBV10-1,TRBJ2-3,-,TGCGCCAGCACCGGGAGTTCTGGGGGGCCGCAGTATTTT,CASTGSSGGPQYF
-,TRBV4-2,TRBJ2-5,-,TGTGCCAGCAGCCAGACCGGACCCGGCGGCCAAGAGACCCAGTACTTC,CASSQTGPGGQETQYF
-,TRBV25-1,TRBJ2-1,-,TGTGCCAGCAGAGGGAAGGCAAGCAGTGAGCAGTTCTTC,CASRGKASSEQFF
-,TRBV15,TRBJ2-2,-,TGTGCCACCAGCAGAGAACGCGGGGTTAACACCGGGGAGCTGTTTTTT,CATSRERGVNTGELFF
-,TRBV9,TRBJ2-1,TRBD2,TGTGCCAGCAGCACCCGACTAGCTCTATACAATGAGCAGTTCTTC,CASSTRLALYNEQFF
-,TRBV6-5,TRBJ2-4,TRBD1,TGTGCCAGCACCCAGGGACAGAATCAGTACTTC,CASTQGQNQYF
-,TRBV28,TRBJ2-1,-,TGTGCCAGCAGTTGGGCGGGACTGGTCAATGAGCAGTTCTTC,CASSWAGLVNEQFF
-,TRBV5-1,TRBJ1-1,-,TGCGCCAGCAGCGCCCGGGGGGGTGGAACTGAAGCTTTCTTT,CASSARGGGTEAFF
-,TRBV7-6,TRBJ2-1,TRBD1,TGTGCCAGCAGCTTGAGGGGGCTATACAATGAGCAGTTCTTC,CASSLRGLYNEQFF
-,TRBV5-6,TRBJ1-3,TRBD1,TGTGCCAGCAGCTTCCGGGACAGGGGAGGAAACACCATATATTTT,CASSFRDRGGNTIYF
-,TRBV5-6,TRBJ2-3,-,TGTGCCAGCAGTTCACTCACAGATACGCAGTATTTT,CASSSLTDTQYF
-,TRBV10-3,TRBJ2-1,-,TGTGCCATACGACGTCAGGGATACGAGCAGTTCTTC,CAIRRQGYEQFF
-,TRBV10-3,TRBJ1-5,-,TGTGCCATCGGGCAGGGGAGCAATCAGCCCCAGCATTTT,CAIGQGSNQPQHF
-,TRBV18,TRBJ2-7,-,TGTGCCAGCTCCCGGGGAGAAATCTACGAGCAGTACTTC,CASSRGEIYEQYF
-,TRBV5-1,TRBJ2-5,-,TGCGCCAGCAACCTCAATCAAGAGACCCAGTACTTC,CASNLNQETQYF
-,TRBV5-6,TRBJ1-2,TRBD1,TGTGCCAGCAGCTCCCGACAGGGCGCCCAGGGTTATGGCTACACCTTC,CASSSRQGAQGYGYTF
few,TRBV5-1,TRBJ2-5,TRBD2,TGCGCCAGCAGCAGACGGCTAGCGGGGGGGAGAGAGACCCAGTACTTC,CASSRRLAGGRETQYF
-,TRBV6-1,TRBJ1-1,-,TGTGCCAGCAGTGCAGGGAGTTTGGCTGAAGCTTTCTTT,CASSAGSLAEAFF
once,TRBV28,TRBJ1-5,TRBD1,TGTGCCAGCAGTTCCCCCGGGACAGGGAGTCAGCCCCAGCATTTT,CASSSPGTGSQPQHF
-,TRBV10-3,TRBJ2-5,-,TGTGCCATCAGTGAGTTTGGGGGAGGAAGAGAGACCCAGTACTTC,CAISEFGGGRETQYF
-,TRBV18,TRBJ2-2,TRBD2,TGTGCCAGCTCACCAGTAGCGGGGATCGGTACCGGGGAGCTGTTTTTT,CASSPVAGIGTGELFF
-,TRBV9,TRBJ2-7,TRBD2,TGTGCCAGCAGCGTAGAGGGTTCAGCGGGAGGGCCGGGCTACGAGCAGTACTTC,CASSVEGSAGGPGYEQYF
-,TRBV7-9,TRBJ2-2,-,TGTGCCAGCAGCTCGAACTTAGTGGCCGGGGAGCTGTTTTTT,CASSSNLVAGELFF
-,TRBV19,TRBJ1-2,-,TGTGCCAGTACCATGGGTGGGGACAACTATGGCTACACCTTC,CASTMGGDNYGYTF
-,TRBV13,TRBJ1-1,-,TGTGCCAGCAGTACCGACCTAAACACTGAAGCTTTCTTT,CASSTDLNTEAFF
once,TRBV6-1,TRBJ2-3,-,TGTGCCAGCACCCAGGTGGGAGGCGCAGATACGCAGTATTTT,CASTQVGGADTQYF
-,TRBV10-2,TRBJ2-1,TRBD2,TGCGCCAGCAGTTCCCCGGGACTAGTCGTTTCTTGGGAGCAGTTCTTC,CASSSPGLVVSWEQFF
once,TRBV10-2,TRBJ1-1,-,TGCGCCAGCAGAGACGGCACCGCAGCACGGAACACTGAAGCTTTCTTT,CASRDGTAARNTEAFF
once,TRBV18,TRBJ2-1,TRBD2,TGTGCCAGCTCCCCAGGGACTAGCGGGCATCGGATCTTC,CASSPGTSGHRIF
-,TRBV5-1,TRBJ1-4,TRBD1,TGCGCCAGCAGCTCGGTTGGTGGACAGGCGCAAAAACTGTTTTTT,CASSSVGGQAQKLFF
-,TRBV25-1,TRBJ1-1,-,TGTGCCAGCAGTGAATGGGGCAAGGGCACTGAAGCTTTCTTT,CASSEWGKGTEAFF
-,TRBV5-4,TRBJ2-2,-,TGTGCCAACAGCTTGAGACCCCTTGCCGGGGAGCTGTTTTTT,CANSLRPLAGELFF
once,TRBV7-2,TRBJ2-5,-,TGTGCCAGCAGCTTAGGGTCCTACTCCGAGACCCAGTACTTC,CASSLGSYSETQYF
-,TRBV4-1,TRBJ1-2,-,TGCGCCAGCACCGAGGCCCGCGCGGCCAGCTATGGCTACACCTTC,CASTEARAASYGYTF
-,TRBV19,TRBJ2-1,TRBD2,TGTGCCAGTAGTATAGCCCCCCCGGGTCGTTGGGGCGGGAGGGCCAAAAATGAGCAGTTCTTC,CASSIAPPGRWGGRAKNEQFF
-,TRBV18,TRBJ1-2,-,TGTGCCAGCTCACCAAGGGACCTTCACAGGGCGGGTAACTATGGCTACACCTTC,CASSPRDLHRAGNYGYTF
-,TRBV15,TRBJ2-7,-,TGTGCCACCAGCAGAGACACAGGGTCCCCCTACGAGCAGTACTTC,CATSRDTGSPYEQYF
-,TRBV6-5,TRBJ2-7,TRBD2,TGTGCCAGCAGTGCCCTCAGCGGGAGGGCCTACGAGCAGTACTTC,CASSALSGRAYEQYF
-,TRBV11-2,TRBJ2-2,-,TGTGCCAGCAGCCCCTACACGAACACCGGGGAGCTGTTTTTT,CASSPYTNTGELFF
-,TRBV6-5,TRBJ1-2,-,TGTGCCAGCAGTTACTCGGGTCAGACCTATGGCTACACCTTC,CASSYSGQTYGYTF
-,TRBV5-1,TRBJ2-7,TRBD1,TGCGCCAGCAGCTACGGGACAGGTAGCACCTACGAGCAGTACTTC,CASSYGTGSTYEQYF
-,TRBV27,TRBJ1-3,TRBD1,TGTGCCAGCAGTGCCCTGAGGGGGCTAGCCGGAAACACCATATATTTT,CASSALRGLAGNTIYF